Each of the 32 T cell receptor beta chains below was sequenced from the same sample in a study of T cells in tumors after PD-1 blockade. Clones were read by immunoSEQ multiplex PCR, and TCRdb kept only the in-frame ones, dropping some. The table has more than 50,000 clones, roughly 70% seen once. The sample in question was PBMCs, obtained after anti-PD-1 treatment. These receptors originate from a human donor with basal cell carcinoma.

This clone was observed a handful of times. The chain combines TRBV18 with TRBJ1-1, with D perhaps matching TRBD1 (6 bases). The CDR3 runs to 13 residues. Per germline, CDR1 KGHSH and CDR2 LQKENI. V shed 6 bases and J shed 3 bases, with 11 bases lying between them. The CDR3, as DNA: TGTGCCAGCTCGCAAGGACAGCACACTGAAGCTTTCTTT. Amino acids: CASSQGQHTEAFF. Together with reference TRBV18 and TRBJ1-1, the CDR3 gives the full variable domain: NAGVMQNPRHLVRRRGQEARLRCSPMKGHSHVYWYRQLPEEGLKFMVYLQKENIIDESGMPKERFSAEFPKEGPSILRIQQVVRGDSAAYFCASSQGQHTEAFFGQGTRLTVV.

The chain joins TRBV10-3 to TRBJ2-5, with no clear D. V lost 2 bases, J lost 2 bases, and 18 bases lay in between. This CDR3 is 17 amino acids long. Per the germline V gene, CDR1 is ENHRY and CDR2 is SYGVKD. The CDR3 sequence is CAISEPRAETIQETQYF. The DNA of the CDR3 is TGTGCCATCAGTGAGCCTAGGGCAGAAACCATACAAGAGACCCAGTACTTC.

This chain joins TRBV5-6 and TRBJ2-7, with no clear D. The germline CDR1 and CDR2 sequences are SGHDT and YYEEEE. CDR3 size: 12 residues. V lost 3 bases and J 2 bases, leaving 6 bases between the germline ends. CDR3 residues: CASSSLPYEQYF. DNA of the CDR3: TGTGCCAGCAGCTCACTTCCCTACGAGCAGTACTTC.

The chain couples TRBV2 to TRBJ2-1; TRBD2 agrees at 13 bases. V shed 3 bases and J 14 bases; nucleotides not matched to a gene: 4. CDR3 length equals 13 residues. Germline loops: CDR1 SNHLY, CDR2 FYNNEI. Here the CDR3 DNA reads TGTGCCAGCAGTGAGACTAGCGGGGGGATTGAGTTCTTC. The encoded protein is CASSETSGGIEFF.

This chain connects TRBV28 to TRBJ2-1; D may correspond to TRBD1 or TRBD2 (5 bases each). V was trimmed by 6 bases and J by 8 bases, leaving 17 bases between them. Per the germline V gene, CDR1 is MDHEN and CDR2 is SYDVKM. CDR3 length: 14 amino acids. The CDR3 loop is CASSVMGVRDEQFF. CDR3 sequence (DNA): TGTGCCAGCAGCGTGATGGGGGTCAGGGATGAGCAGTTCTTC.

The chain joins TRBV29-1 to TRBJ1-2; D call uncertain. Germline V gene lookup returns CDR1 SQVTM and CDR2 ANQGSEA. The CDR3 runs 12 residues. V was trimmed by 3 bases and J by 4 bases, leaving 9 bases between them. CDR3 residues: CSVDNEGYGYTF. Written as DNA, the CDR3 is TGCAGCGTTGACAATGAGGGCTATGGCTACACCTTC.

Comment on this clone: An end of the junction does not agree with germline; a read error may underlie this. The chain couples TRBV5-1 to TRBJ1-4; no reliable D call. CDR1 and CDR2 (germline): SGHRS, YFSETQ. CDR3 length: 12 residues. CDR3 coding DNA: TGCGCCAGCAGCTTGGCCGGTGGGCTACCCTCATTT. Translation: CASSLAGGLPSF. Full variable domain (rest looked up from reference TRBV5-1 and TRBJ1-4): KAGVTQTPRYLIKTRGQQVTLSCSPISGHRSVSWYQQTPGQGLQFLFEYFSETQRNKGNFPGRFSGRQFSNSRSEMNVSTLELGDSALYLCASSLAGGLPSFGSGTQLSVL.

The rearrangement links TRBV10-3 to TRBJ2-3; 8 nucleotides align to TRBD1. J was trimmed by 0 bases and V by 8 bases; bases with no gene match: 10. This CDR3 comprises 16 residues. Germline loops: CDR1 ENHRY, CDR2 SYGVKD. In DNA form, the CDR3 reads TGTGCCATCCGAGAAGACAGGGGAATTAGCACAGATACGCAGTATTTT. Translating it yields CAIREDRGISTDTQYF.

The chain combines TRBV13 with TRBJ1-2, with 7 bases matching TRBD1. This CDR3 has 14 amino acids. CDR1 is PRHDT, CDR2 FYEKMQ, per germline (reference sequence). V lost 0 bases and J lost 4; bases outside the gene matches: 2. The CDR3 nucleotides are TGTGCCAGCAGCTTAGGACAGGGGAGCTATGGCTACACCTTC. It is translated as CASSLGQGSYGYTF.

The CDR3 spells CASSERLEAFF. DNA of the CDR3: TGTGCCAGCAGTGAACGCCTTGAAGCTTTCTTT. The chain couples TRBV6-1 to TRBJ1-1; D unclear. The CDR3 has 11 amino acids. V was cut by 2 bases and J by 7 bases, with 5 bases left in between. CDR1 and CDR2 (germline): MNHNS, SASEGT.

This chain uses TRBV7-9 with TRBJ1-3, with 7 bases aligning to TRBD1. Germline V gene lookup returns CDR1 SEHNR and CDR2 FQNEAQ (reference sequence). The CDR3 extends over 16 amino acids. V lost 3 bases and J lost 1; bases outside the gene matches: 6. The CDR3 protein is CASSFPPTGSGNTIYF. The DNA for the CDR3 is TGTGCCAGCAGCTTTCCACCGACAGGGTCTGGAAACACCATATATTTT.

This clone turned up a few times. The CDR3 DNA reads as TGTGCCAGCAAGGGTAGCAATCAGCCCCAGCATTTT. Protein product: CASKGSNQPQHF. V and J are TRBV28 and TRBJ1-5, with D uncertain. Trimming cost V 7 bases and J 0 bases, with 4 bases left between them. This CDR3 is 12 amino acids long. Germline lookup yields CDR1 MDHEN and CDR2 SYDVKM.

J is TRBJ2-3 and V is TRBV24-1, with TRBD2 matching 11 bases. Germline CDR1 and CDR2: KGHDR and SFDVKD. J was trimmed by 5 bases and V by 0 bases; bases with no gene match: 6. The CDR3 sequence is 17 residues long. As DNA, the CDR3 is TGTGCCACCAGTGATTTGTTGGATAGCGGGGGGGTAGATACGCAGTATTTT. Amino acid sequence: CATSDLLDSGGVDTQYF.

The V call is TRBV6-6, the J call TRBJ2-3; 8 positions match TRBD2. The J segment lost 3 bases and the V segment lost 2 bases, leaving 7 bases of the junction unmatched. CDR3 length: 16 residues. Per germline, CDR1 MNHNY and CDR2 SVGAGI (reference sequence). CDR3 nucleotide sequence: TGTGCCAGCAGTTACCCGACTAGCGTGGGAACAGATACGCAGTATTTT. Translated, it gives CASSYPTSVGTDTQYF.

The chain joins TRBV5-1 to TRBJ1-6; D not resolved. CDR1 and CDR2 (germline): SGHRS, YFSETQ. The V gene lost 3 bases and the J gene lost 5 bases, with 9 bases spanning the gap. This CDR3 region has 14 residues. CDR3 loop: CASSSQGNNSPLHF. The CDR3 nucleotides are TGCGCCAGCAGCTCTCAAGGGAATAATTCACCCCTCCACTTT.

Only a few counts were recorded for this clone. This chain uses TRBV4-2 with TRBJ2-1, with D tentatively TRBD2 (5 bases). The V and J ends lost 0 bases and 9 bases respectively, with 12 bases between them. Germline V gene data show CDR1 as LGHNA and CDR2 as YNFKEQ. The CDR3 contains 14 residues. In nucleotides, the CDR3 is TGTGCCAGCAGCCAAGAGTTCGCTAGCCCTGAGCAGTTCTTC. It specifies CASSQEFASPEQFF.

This rearrangement joins TRBV18 to TRBJ1-1; 8 bases align to TRBD1. The CDR3 loop spans 16 amino acids. The V gene's germline CDR1 is KGHSH and CDR2 LQKENI. J lost 1 base, V lost 4 bases, and 8 bases had no gene match. CDR3 DNA sequence: TGTGCCAGCTCACTCCAACGGACAGGGTGGAACACTGAAGCTTTCTTT. It encodes CASSLQRTGWNTEAFF. Combining the CDR3 with reference TRBV18 and TRBJ1-1 gives the whole variable domain NAGVMQNPRHLVRRRGQEARLRCSPMKGHSHVYWYRQLPEEGLKFMVYLQKENIIDESGMPKERFSAEFPKEGPSILRIQQVVRGDSAAYFCASSLQRTGWNTEAFFGQGTRLTVV.

The V and J genes are TRBV19 and TRBJ2-3; 7 nucleotides line up with TRBD2. CDR1 is LNHDA and CDR2 is SQIVND in the germline V gene (reference sequence). With 6 bases clipped from V and 8 bases from J, the junction kept 14 bases outside the gene matches. CDR3 length: 15 amino acids. The CDR3 nucleotides read TGTGCCAGTAGCCCTATAGAGGGAGGGGTAGTTACGCAGTATTTT. Translation: CASSPIEGGVVTQYF.

V gene TRBV7-2 combines with J gene TRBJ2-5; a weak D match, TRBD2 (6 bases). CDR1 and CDR2 (germline): SGHTA, FQGNSA. This CDR3 is 15 amino acids long. The ends were cut back, 0 bases at V and 2 bases at J, with 10 bases in the middle. CDR3: CASSLAGRGQETQYF. The CDR3 region has the DNA TGTGCCAGCAGCTTAGCGGGTCGGGGGCAAGAGACCCAGTACTTC.

Here the CDR3 reads CASSEPQMNTEAFF. For the CDR3, the DNA is TGCGCCAGCAGTGAGCCACAGATGAACACTGAAGCTTTCTTT. The chain is built from TRBV10-1 and TRBJ1-1, with D unresolved. CDR3 size: 14 residues. Deletions cut 2 bases from V and 0 bases from J, with 7 bases between. Per the germline V gene, CDR1 is WNHNN and CDR2 is SYGVQD (reference sequence).

CDR3 nucleotides: TGTGCCAGCAGTCTAAGGCTAGTCCGGGACAGCAACTATGGCTACACCTTC. Encoded protein: CASSLRLVRDSNYGYTF. The chain joins TRBV2 to TRBJ1-2; 7 nucleotides agree with TRBD1. This CDR3 region has 17 residues. Per the germline V gene, CDR1 is SNHLY and CDR2 is FYNNEI. V gave up 5 bases and J gave up 2 bases; unmatched junction bases: 14.

The chain's CDR3 is CASTPSSFGANVLTF. In nucleotides, the CDR3 is TGTGCCAGCACCCCGAGTTCCTTTGGGGCCAACGTCCTGACTTTC. V usage is TRBV6-5 and J usage is TRBJ2-6; D is undetermined. The V and J ends lost 7 bases and 3 bases respectively, with 13 bases between them. This CDR3 is 15 amino acids long. Per germline, CDR1 MNHEY and CDR2 SVGAGI.

The genes are TRBV2 and TRBJ1-5; D unclear. The V and J ends lost 5 bases and 2 bases respectively, with 13 bases between them. Germline lookup yields CDR1 SNHLY and CDR2 FYNNEI. The CDR3 consists of 15 residues. CDR3 DNA sequence: TGTGCCAGCAGTCGACCACCCGGGGGCAATCAGCCCCAGCATTTT. Translation gives CASSRPPGGNQPQHF.

The rearrangement joins TRBV27 to TRBJ2-1; D is unresolved. Germline V gene sequence: CDR1 MNHEY, CDR2 SMNVEV (reference sequence). Deletions cut 3 bases from V and 0 bases from J, with 12 bases between. This CDR3 contains 16 residues. The CDR3 sequence: CASSFLIPSSYNEQFF. In DNA, the CDR3 is TGTGCCAGCAGTTTTTTAATACCGAGCTCCTACAATGAGCAGTTCTTC.

This clone has just a few counts. The chain joins TRBV4-1 to TRBJ2-4; 9 positions agree with TRBD1. V gave up 4 bases and J gave up 2 bases; unmatched junction bases: 6. This CDR3 is 16 amino acids long. The germline V gene has CDR1 MGHRA and CDR2 YSYEKL. DNA of the CDR3: TGCGCCAGCAGCCTTCCGGGACAGGGAACCAAAAACATTCAGTACTTC. Protein product: CASSLPGQGTKNIQYF.

V gene TRBV4-2 combines with J gene TRBJ1-2; D gene unclear. The CDR3 sequence is 15 residues long. The germline V and J ends were trimmed by 1 base and 5 bases, with 14 bases remaining between them. Germline V CDR1 and CDR2: LGHNA, YNFKEQ. In nucleotides, the CDR3 is TGTGCCAGCAGCCAAGGCCCCCCCGTACAGTATGGCTACACCTTC. This gives the protein CASSQGPPVQYGYTF.

The chain's CDR3 is CASSSPTSGGPRRINTQYF. The CDR3 nucleotides read TGCGCCAGCAGCTCACCGACTAGCGGGGGGCCAAGAAGGATAAATACGCAGTATTTT. The V gene is TRBV5-1, the J gene TRBJ2-3, with 13 nucleotides matching TRBD2. V lost 3 bases, J lost 7 bases, and 17 bases stayed unmatched. This CDR3 contains 19 residues. CDR1 is SGHRS, CDR2 YFSETQ, per germline.

The chain is built from TRBV2 and TRBJ2-3, with a weak D call TRBD1 (6 bases). V was pared by 6 bases and J by 8 bases, with 15 bases between. The CDR3 is 13 residues long. The germline gives CDR1 SNHLY, CDR2 FYNNEI. The DNA for the CDR3 is TGTGCCAGCAGAGACCCGCCAGGGGTTACGCAGTATTTT. Translated, it gives CASRDPPGVTQYF.

The chain links TRBV28 to TRBJ1-2; TRBD1 matches at 9 bases. CDR1 is MDHEN, CDR2 SYDVKM, per germline. The CDR3 covers 13 residues. Unmatched junction bases numbered 2, after V lost 6 bases and J lost 3 bases. CDR3 nucleotide sequence: TGTGCCAGCAGAAGACAGGGGGACTATGGCTACACCTTC. Amino acid sequence: CASRRQGDYGYTF.

The count of this clone is one. This rearrangement joins TRBV27 to TRBJ2-1; 7 nucleotides agree with TRBD1. Germline CDR1 reads MNHEY; CDR2 reads SMNVEV (reference sequence). V gave up 2 bases and J gave up 9 bases; unmatched junction bases: 10. This CDR3 has 15 amino acids. The CDR3 sequence: CASSLNPTGIGEQFF. Written as DNA, the CDR3 is TGTGCCAGCAGTTTAAACCCGACAGGGATAGGTGAGCAGTTCTTC.

The V and J genes are TRBV5-1 and TRBJ1-6; 9 nucleotides align to TRBD1. The CDR3 sequence is 15 residues long. Germline V gene data show CDR1 as SGHRS and CDR2 as YFSETQ. The J segment lost 9 bases and the V segment lost 2 bases, leaving 6 bases of the junction unmatched. The CDR3 sequence: CASSFRDRDRSPLHF. As DNA, the CDR3 is TGCGCCAGCAGCTTCCGGGACAGGGATCGTTCACCCCTCCACTTT.

This chain uses TRBV10-1 with TRBJ2-7, with a weak D call TRBD1 (6 bases). CDR1 is WNHNN, CDR2 SYGVQD, per germline (reference sequence). This CDR3 spans 13 amino acids. Trimming stripped 7 bases from V and 2 bases from J, with 12 bases between. The CDR3 DNA sequence: TGCGCCAGCAATTGGACAGAGACCTACGAGCAGTACTTC. This sequence encodes CASNWTETYEQYF.